Listed here are 2 T cell receptor beta chains from one sample, sequenced in a study of blood T cell repertoires in COVID-19 (dated by TCRdb to 2018 to 2021). The library was obtained by the immunoSEQ multiplex PCR assay. TCRdb's version of the immuneACCESS table is confined to in-frame rearrangements and falls short of the full clone set. An unresolved V gene accounts for under half of the shortfall where checked; the remainder is of unknown origin. This sample gives tens of thousands of clones in total; more than 85% of them show up just once. The ten largest clones represent roughly 8.3% of the sample. Sequencing was performed on peripheral blood. All receptors come from a woman between 65 and 79 years old with active COVID-19.

This chain links TRBV30 with TRBJ2-7; TRBD2 matches 10 bases. Germline CDR1 GTSNPN, CDR2 SVGIG (reference sequence). V lost 1 base to trimming and J lost 5 bases; unmatched junction nucleotides: 5. The CDR3 totals 14 residues. CDR3 region: CAWSELAGNNEQYF. CDR3 sequence (DNA): TGTGCCTGGAGTGAACTAGCGGGAAACAACGAGCAGTACTTC. The full variable domain, completed using reference TRBV30 and TRBJ2-7, is SQTIHQWPATLVQPVGSPLSLECTVEGTSNPNLYWYRQAAGRGLQLLFYSVGIGQISSEVPQNLSASRPQDRQFILSSKKLLLSDSGFYLCAWSELAGNNEQYFGPGTRLTVT.

CDR3 nucleotide sequence: TGTGCCACCAGTGATCCCCAGGCGACCCAGTACTTC. Encoded protein: CATSDPQATQYF. This rearrangement joins TRBV24-1 to TRBJ2-5; D not resolved. Trimming took 3 bases from V and 7 from J, leaving 8 bases between them. From germline, CDR1 is KGHDR and CDR2 SFDVKD. The CDR3 runs 12 residues.